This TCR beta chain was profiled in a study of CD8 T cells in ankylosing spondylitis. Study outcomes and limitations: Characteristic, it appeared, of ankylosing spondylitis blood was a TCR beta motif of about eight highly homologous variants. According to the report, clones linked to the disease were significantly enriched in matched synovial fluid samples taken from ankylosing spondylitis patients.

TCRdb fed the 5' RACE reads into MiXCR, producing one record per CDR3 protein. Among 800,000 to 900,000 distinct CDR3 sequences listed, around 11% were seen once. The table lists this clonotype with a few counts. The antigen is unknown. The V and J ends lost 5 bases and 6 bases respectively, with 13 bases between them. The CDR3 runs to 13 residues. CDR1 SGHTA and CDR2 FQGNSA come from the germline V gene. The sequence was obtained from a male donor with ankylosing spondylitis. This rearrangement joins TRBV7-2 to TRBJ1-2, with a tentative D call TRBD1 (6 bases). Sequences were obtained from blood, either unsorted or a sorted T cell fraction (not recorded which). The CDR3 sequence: CASSTRGGNGYTF. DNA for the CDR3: TGTGCCAGCAGCACCAGAGGGGGAAATGGCTACACCTTC.